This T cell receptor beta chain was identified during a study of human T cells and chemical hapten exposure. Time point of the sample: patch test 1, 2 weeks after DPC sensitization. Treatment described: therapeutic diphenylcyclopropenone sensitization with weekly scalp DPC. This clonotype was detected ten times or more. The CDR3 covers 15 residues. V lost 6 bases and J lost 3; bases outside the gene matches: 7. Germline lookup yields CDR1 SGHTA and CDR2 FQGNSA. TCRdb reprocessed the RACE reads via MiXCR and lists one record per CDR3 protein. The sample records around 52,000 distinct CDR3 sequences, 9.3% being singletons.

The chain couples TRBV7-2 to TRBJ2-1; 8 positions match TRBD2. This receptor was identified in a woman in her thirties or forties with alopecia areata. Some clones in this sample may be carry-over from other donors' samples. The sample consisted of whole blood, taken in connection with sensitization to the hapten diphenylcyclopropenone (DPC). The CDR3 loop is CASRTRGDLYNEQFF. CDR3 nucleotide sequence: TGTGCCAGCAGAACGCGGGGGGACCTCTACAATGAGCAGTTCTTC.